Presented here are 8 T cell receptor beta chains from one specimen sequenced in a study of brain T cells in children with intractable seizures. Method: immunoSEQ multiplex PCR; TCRdb's copy keeps in-frame clones and lacks some. The table includes about 110,000 clones, approximately 94% detected once. The sample here was peripheral blood, taken at surgery. Receptors were obtained from a boy younger than two with hemimegalencephaly and intractable seizures.

This chain uses TRBV28 with TRBJ2-3, with 8 bases lining up with TRBD1. Unmatched junction bases numbered 0, after V lost 9 bases and J lost 1 base. The germline V gene has CDR1 MDHEN and CDR2 SYDVKM. The CDR3 is 12 amino acids. In DNA form, the CDR3 reads TGTGCCAGGACAGGGGGCACAGATACGCAGTATTTT. The encoded protein is CARTGGTDTQYF. The full variable domain, in which reference TRBV28 and TRBJ2-3 provide the parts outside the CDR3, is DVKVTQSSRYLVKRTGEKVFLECVQDMDHENMFWYRQDPGLGLRLIYFSYDVKMKEKGDIPEGYSVSREKKERFSLILESASTNQTSMYLCARTGGTDTQYFGPGTRLTVL.

The chain has TRBV19 and TRBJ2-3; D not certain. The CDR3 runs 14 residues. Germline lookup yields CDR1 LNHDA and CDR2 SQIVND (reference sequence). V lost 3 bases, J lost 0 bases, and 7 bases lay in between. The CDR3 is CASSIMTSTDTQYF. CDR3 nucleotide sequence: TGTGCCAGTAGTATTATGACTAGCACAGATACGCAGTATTTT. Full variable domain (rest looked up from reference TRBV19 and TRBJ2-3): DGGITQSPKYLFRKEGQNVTLSCEQNLNHDAMYWYRQDPGQGLRLIYYSQIVNDFQKGDIAEGYSVSREKKESFPLTVTSAQKNPTAFYLCASSIMTSTDTQYFGPGTRLTVL.

Comments on this clone: Within the sample, other DNA sequences also encode this same CDR3. The chain links TRBV5-5 to TRBJ2-3, with TRBD2 identical over 9 bases. J gave up 1 base and V 4 bases, and 7 bases lay outside the gene matches. There are 16 residues in the CDR3. Germline V gene lookup returns CDR1 SGHKS and CDR2 YYEKEE (reference sequence). The CDR3 reads CASSPPAGGRTDTQYF. The CDR3 DNA is TGTGCCAGCAGCCCCCCTGCGGGAGGGCGCACAGATACGCAGTATTTT.

The chain carries TRBV27 and TRBJ1-3; no clear D. V shed 5 bases and J shed 4 bases, with 15 bases lying between them. Germline CDR1 reads MNHEY; CDR2 reads SMNVEV (reference sequence). The CDR3 consists of 15 residues. The chain's CDR3 is CASSPLPVSGNTIYF. The DNA for the CDR3 is TGTGCCAGCAGTCCCCTTCCGGTTTCGGGAAACACCATATATTTT.

This chain uses TRBV7-9 with TRBJ2-1; 9 bases align to TRBD2. CDR1 is SEHNR, CDR2 FQNEAQ, per germline (reference sequence). V was clipped by 5 bases and J by 8 bases; unmatched bases: 19. CDR3 size: 18 residues. The CDR3 sequence: CASSRIGGGAGGSDEQFF. In nucleotides, the CDR3 is TGTGCCAGCAGCCGCATCGGGGGGGGAGCGGGAGGTTCCGATGAGCAGTTCTTC.

The chain employs TRBV5-4 and TRBJ1-5; maybe TRBD1 (6 bases). V was shortened by 0 bases and J by 6 bases, with 10 bases between the two germline ends. Per germline, CDR1 SGHNT and CDR2 YYREEE (reference sequence). This CDR3 is built from 14 residues. DNA for the CDR3: TGTGCCAGCAGCTTGGCCCCAGGGGCTCAGCCCCAGCATTTT. Translated, it gives CASSLAPGAQPQHF.

The rearrangement joins TRBV5-1 to TRBJ2-5; possible D gene TRBD2, 6 bases. The CDR3 is made up of 17 amino acids. Trimming removed 3 bases at V and 4 bases at J, with 22 bases between. The germline CDR1 and CDR2 sequences are SGHRS and YFSETQ. CDR3: CASSSTMPGGSGETQYF. The DNA of the CDR3 is TGCGCCAGCAGCTCCACCATGCCCGGGGGATCAGGAGAGACCCAGTACTTC.

The chain joins TRBV27 to TRBJ2-1; 7 nucleotides match TRBD2. CDR1 MNHEY and CDR2 SMNVEV come from the germline V gene (reference sequence). The CDR3 runs to 16 residues. V was pared by 4 bases and J by 5 bases, with 11 bases of the junction left unmatched. CDR3 sequence reads: CASSWSRASGDNEQFF. The CDR3 DNA reads TGTGCCAGCAGTTGGTCCAGGGCTAGCGGAGACAATGAGCAGTTCTTC.